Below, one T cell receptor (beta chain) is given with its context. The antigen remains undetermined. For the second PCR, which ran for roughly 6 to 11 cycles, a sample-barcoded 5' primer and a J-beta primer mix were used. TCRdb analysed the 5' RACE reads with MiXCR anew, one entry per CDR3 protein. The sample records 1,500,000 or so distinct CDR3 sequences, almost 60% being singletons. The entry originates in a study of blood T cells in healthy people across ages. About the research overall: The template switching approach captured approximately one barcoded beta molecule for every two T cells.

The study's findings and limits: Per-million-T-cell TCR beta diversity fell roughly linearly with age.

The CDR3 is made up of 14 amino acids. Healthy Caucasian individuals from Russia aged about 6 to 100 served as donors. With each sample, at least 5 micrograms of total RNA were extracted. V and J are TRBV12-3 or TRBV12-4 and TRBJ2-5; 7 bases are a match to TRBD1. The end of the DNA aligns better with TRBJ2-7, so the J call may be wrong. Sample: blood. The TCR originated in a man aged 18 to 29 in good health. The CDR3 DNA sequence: TGTGCCAGCAGTTTAGACAGGGGCCCCCACGAGCAGTACTTC. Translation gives CASSLDRGPHEQYF.